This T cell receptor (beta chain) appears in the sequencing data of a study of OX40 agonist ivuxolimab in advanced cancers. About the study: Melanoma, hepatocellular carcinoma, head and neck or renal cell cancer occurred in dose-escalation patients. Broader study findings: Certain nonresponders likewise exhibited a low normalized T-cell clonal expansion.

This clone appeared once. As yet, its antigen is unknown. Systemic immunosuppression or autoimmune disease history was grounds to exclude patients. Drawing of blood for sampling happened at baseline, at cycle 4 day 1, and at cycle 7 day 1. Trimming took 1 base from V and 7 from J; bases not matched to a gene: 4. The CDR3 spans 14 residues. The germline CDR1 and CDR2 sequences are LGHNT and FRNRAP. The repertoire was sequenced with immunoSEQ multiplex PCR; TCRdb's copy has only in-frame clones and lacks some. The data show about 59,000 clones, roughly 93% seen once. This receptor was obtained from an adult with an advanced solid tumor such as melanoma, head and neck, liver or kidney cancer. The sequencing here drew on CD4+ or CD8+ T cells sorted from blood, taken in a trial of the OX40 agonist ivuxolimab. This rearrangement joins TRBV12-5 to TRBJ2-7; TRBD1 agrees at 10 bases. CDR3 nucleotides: TGTGCTAGTGGTTTGGGACAGGGGGCCAGTGAGCAGTACTTC. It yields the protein CASGLGQGASEQYF.